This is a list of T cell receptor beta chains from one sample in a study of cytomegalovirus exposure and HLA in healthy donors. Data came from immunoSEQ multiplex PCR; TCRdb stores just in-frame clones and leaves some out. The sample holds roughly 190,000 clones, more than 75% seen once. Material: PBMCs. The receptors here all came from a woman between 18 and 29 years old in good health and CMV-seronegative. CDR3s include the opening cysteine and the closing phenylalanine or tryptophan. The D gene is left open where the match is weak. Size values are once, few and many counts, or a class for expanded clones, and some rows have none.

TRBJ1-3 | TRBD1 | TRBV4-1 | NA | CASSQDSRGLGNTIYF | TGCGCCAGCAGCCAAGATTCGAGGGGGCTCGGAAACACCATATATTTT
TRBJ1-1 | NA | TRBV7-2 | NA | CASSLNWVAAFF | TGTGCCAGCAGCTTAAACTGGGTAGCAGCTTTCTTT
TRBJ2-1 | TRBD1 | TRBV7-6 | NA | CASSSSQGASWNEQFF | TGTGCCAGCAGCTCCTCTCAGGGGGCTTCTTGGAATGAGCAGTTCTTC
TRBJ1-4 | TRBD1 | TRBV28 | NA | CASSLLGTGRTNEKLFF | TGTGCCAGCAGTTTATTGGGGACAGGGCGCACTAATGAAAAACTGTTTTTT
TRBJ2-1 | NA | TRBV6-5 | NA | CASRSGGFSYNEQFF | TGTGCCAGCCGGAGCGGCGGTTTCTCCTACAATGAGCAGTTCTTC
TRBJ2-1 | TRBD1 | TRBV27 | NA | CASSFGTGADNEQFF | TGTGCCAGCAGTTTCGGGACAGGGGCAGACAATGAGCAGTTCTTC
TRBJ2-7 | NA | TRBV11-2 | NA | CASSSTNTYEQYF | TGTGCCAGCAGCTCGACAAACACCTACGAGCAGTACTTC
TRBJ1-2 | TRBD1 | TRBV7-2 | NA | CASSFGQGRGYGYTF | TGTGCCAGCAGCTTCGGACAGGGACGAGGGTATGGCTACACCTTC
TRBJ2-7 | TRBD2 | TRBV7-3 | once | CASSNSGRAYEQYF | TGTGCCAGCAGCAATAGCGGGAGGGCGTACGAGCAGTACTTC
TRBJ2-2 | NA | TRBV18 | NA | CASSPNNGELFF | TGTGCCAGCTCACCAAATAACGGGGAGCTGTTTTTT
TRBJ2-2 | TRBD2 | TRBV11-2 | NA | CASSKAGANTGELFF | TGTGCCAGCAGCAAAGCGGGAGCGAACACCGGGGAGCTGTTTTTT
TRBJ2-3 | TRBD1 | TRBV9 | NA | CASSVEGRGPDTQYF | TGTGCCAGCAGCGTAGAGGGCAGGGGGCCAGATACGCAGTATTTT
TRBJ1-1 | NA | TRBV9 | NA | CASSAEGGIGTEAFF | TGTGCCAGCAGCGCAGAAGGGGGTATCGGCACTGAAGCTTTCTTT
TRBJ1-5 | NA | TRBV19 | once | CASRTDDSNQPQHF | TGTGCCAGTAGGACAGACGATAGCAATCAGCCCCAGCATTTT
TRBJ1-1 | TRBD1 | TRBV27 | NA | CASSLMGTVNTEAFF | TGTGCCAGCAGTTTAATGGGGACAGTTAACACTGAAGCTTTCTTT
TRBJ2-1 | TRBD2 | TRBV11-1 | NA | CASSSTGTRYNEQFF | TGTGCCAGCAGCTCGACCGGGACTAGGTACAATGAGCAGTTCTTC
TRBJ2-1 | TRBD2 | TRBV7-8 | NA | CASSSVLLYAGGDGNEQFF | TGTGCCAGCAGCTCCGTCTTATTGTACGCGGGGGGGGACGGCAATGAGCAGTTCTTC
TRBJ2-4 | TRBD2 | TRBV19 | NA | CASSISGLAGGGAKNIQYF | TGTGCCAGTAGTATTAGTGGACTAGCGGGAGGGGGGGCCAAAAACATTCAGTACTTC
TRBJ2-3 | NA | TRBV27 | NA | CASGSGQAYTDTQYF | TGTGCCAGCGGATCCGGACAAGCATACACAGATACGCAGTATTTT
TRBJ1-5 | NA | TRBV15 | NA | CATSRDRGFGNQPQHF | TGTGCCACCAGCAGAGATCGGGGATTTGGCAATCAGCCCCAGCATTTT
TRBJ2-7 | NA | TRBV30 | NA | CAWRRDRAYEQYF | TGTGCCTGGCGGCGGGACAGAGCCTACGAGCAGTACTTC
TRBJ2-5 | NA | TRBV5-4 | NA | CASSLPQNQETQYF | TGTGCCAGCAGCTTGCCACAGAACCAAGAGACCCAGTACTTC
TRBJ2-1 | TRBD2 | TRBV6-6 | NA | CASSYEAGVVNEQFF | TGTGCCAGCAGTTACGAGGCGGGAGTAGTCAATGAGCAGTTCTTC
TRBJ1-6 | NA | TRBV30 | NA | CAWSGRSGPPLHF | TGTGCCTGGAGTGGACGGAGCGGACCACCCCTCCACTTT
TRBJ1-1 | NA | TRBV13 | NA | CASSQGPSLAFF | TGTGCCAGCAGTCAGGGCCCGAGTCTAGCTTTCTTT
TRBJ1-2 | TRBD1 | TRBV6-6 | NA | CASSYPPDRNYGYTF | TGTGCCAGCAGTTACCCCCCGGACAGGAACTATGGCTACACCTTC
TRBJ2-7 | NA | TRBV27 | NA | CASSSLNYEQYF | TGTGCCAGCAGTTCCCTAAACTACGAGCAGTACTTC
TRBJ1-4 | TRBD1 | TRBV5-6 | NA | CASSIRDRGGEKLFF | TGTGCCAGCAGCATCCGGGACAGGGGTGGTGAAAAACTGTTTTTT
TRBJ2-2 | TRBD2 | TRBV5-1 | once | CASSTSGGTGGELFF | TGCGCCAGCTCTACTAGCGGGGGGACCGGCGGGGAGCTGTTTTTT
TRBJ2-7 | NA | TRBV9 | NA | CASSAASEDYEQYF | TGTGCCAGCAGCGCTGCTAGCGAGGATTACGAGCAGTACTTC
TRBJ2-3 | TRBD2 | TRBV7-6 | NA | CASSLVASGAARDTQYF | TGTGCCAGCAGCTTAGTGGCCAGCGGGGCCGCCCGCGATACGCAGTATTTT
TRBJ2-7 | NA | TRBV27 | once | CASSTPGSSYEQYF | TGTGCCAGCAGTACCCCGGGAAGCTCCTACGAGCAGTACTTC
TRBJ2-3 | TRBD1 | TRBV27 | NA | CASSPRQGSSTDTQYF | TGTGCCAGCAGTCCGAGACAGGGCTCCTCGACAGATACGCAGTATTTT
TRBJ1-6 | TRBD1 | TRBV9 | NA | CASSVGTGSNSPLHF | TGTGCCAGCAGCGTGGGGACAGGGTCTAATTCACCCCTCCACTTT
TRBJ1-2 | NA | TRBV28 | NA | CASGAAYGYTF | TGTGCCAGCGGCGCGGCCTATGGCTACACCTTC
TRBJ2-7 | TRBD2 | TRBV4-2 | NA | CASSQEPGLAVSYEQYF | TGTGCCAGCAGCCAAGAACCGGGACTAGCGGTTTCCTACGAGCAGTACTTC
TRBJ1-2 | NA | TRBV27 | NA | CASSLGGVLSGYTF | TGTGCCAGCAGTTTGGGAGGGGTGTTATCGGGCTACACCTTC
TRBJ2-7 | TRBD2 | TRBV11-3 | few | CASSIAGSYEQYF | TGTGCCAGCAGCATAGCGGGAAGCTACGAGCAGTACTTC
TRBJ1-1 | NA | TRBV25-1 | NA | CASQKRGNTEAFF | TGTGCCAGCCAGAAGAGAGGGAACACTGAAGCTTTCTTT
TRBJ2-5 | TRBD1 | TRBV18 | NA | CASSPPGTGTPQETQYF | TGTGCCAGCTCACCCCCCGGGACAGGGACGCCTCAAGAGACCCAGTACTTC
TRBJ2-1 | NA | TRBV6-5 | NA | CASSYSGRSYNEQFF | TGTGCCAGCAGTTACTCAGGGAGGTCCTACAATGAGCAGTTCTTC
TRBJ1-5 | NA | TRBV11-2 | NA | CASSFDRNQPQHF | TGTGCCAGCAGCTTCGACAGAAATCAGCCCCAGCATTTT
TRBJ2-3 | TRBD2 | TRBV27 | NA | CASSLLREPDTQYF | TGTGCCAGCAGTTTACTGCGGGAGCCCGATACGCAGTATTTT
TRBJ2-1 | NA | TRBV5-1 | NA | CASSSSTGNEQFF | TGCGCCAGCAGTTCAAGTACGGGGAATGAGCAGTTCTTC
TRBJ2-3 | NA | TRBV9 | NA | CASSVGPGVGTDTQYF | TGTGCCAGCAGCGTAGGACCAGGGGTAGGGACAGATACGCAGTATTTT
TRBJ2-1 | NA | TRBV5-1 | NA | CATTSGDEQFF | TGCGCCACCACGTCGGGGGACGAGCAGTTCTTC
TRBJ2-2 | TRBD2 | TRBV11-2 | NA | CASSYRTSGSGELFF | TGTGCCAGCAGCTACCGGACTAGCGGATCCGGGGAGCTGTTTTTT
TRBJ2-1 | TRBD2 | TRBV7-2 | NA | CASSLVLAGQNEQFF | TGTGCCAGCAGCTTAGTTCTAGCGGGGCAGAATGAGCAGTTCTTC
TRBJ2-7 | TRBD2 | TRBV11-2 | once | CASSLGGTSGSYEQYF | TGTGCCAGCAGCTTAGGGGGGACTAGCGGGTCCTACGAGCAGTACTTC
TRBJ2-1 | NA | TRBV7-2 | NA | CASSAGTSSYNEQFF | TGTGCCAGCAGCGCTGGGACAAGCTCCTACAATGAGCAGTTCTTC
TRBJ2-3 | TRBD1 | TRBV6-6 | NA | CASQDRETDTQYF | TGTGCCAGTCAGGACAGGGAAACAGATACGCAGTATTTT
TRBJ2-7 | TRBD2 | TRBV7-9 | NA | CASSLGASGGSNPYEQYF | TGTGCCAGCAGCTTAGGTGCGAGCGGGGGGTCTAATCCCTACGAGCAGTACTTC